Below are 2 T cell receptor beta chains sequenced from a single sample in a study of response to subunit inactivated influenza vaccine. TCRdb reanalysed the RT-PCR reads using MiXCR and keeps one entry per CDR3 protein. This table has 150,000 to 200,000 distinct CDR3 sequences, about 9.3% appearing once. The sequencing used non-naive T cells sorted from PBMCs, collected on the day of vaccination. Receptor source: a man aged 45-60 years who received an inactivated influenza vaccine.

The chain joins TRBV3-1 to TRBJ2-5; D is possibly TRBD1 or TRBD2 (5 bases each). The CDR3 spans 14 residues. The germline gives CDR1 LGHDT, CDR2 YNNKEL (reference sequence). The V and J ends lost 4 bases and 5 bases respectively, with 14 bases between them. The DNA of the CDR3 is TGTGCCAGCAGCCTGAGGGGAGTTCGGGAGACCCAGTACTTC. This encodes CASSLRGVRETQYF.

There are many counts of this clonotype. The V and J genes are TRBV12-3 or TRBV12-4 and TRBJ2-2; 12 nucleotides agree with TRBD2. The J segment lost 5 bases and the V segment lost 6 bases, leaving 4 bases of the junction unmatched. This CDR3 region has 15 residues. The CDR3 loop is CASSASGRGTGELFF. The CDR3 coding sequence is TGTGCCAGCAGCGCTAGCGGGAGGGGGACCGGGGAGCTGTTTTTT.